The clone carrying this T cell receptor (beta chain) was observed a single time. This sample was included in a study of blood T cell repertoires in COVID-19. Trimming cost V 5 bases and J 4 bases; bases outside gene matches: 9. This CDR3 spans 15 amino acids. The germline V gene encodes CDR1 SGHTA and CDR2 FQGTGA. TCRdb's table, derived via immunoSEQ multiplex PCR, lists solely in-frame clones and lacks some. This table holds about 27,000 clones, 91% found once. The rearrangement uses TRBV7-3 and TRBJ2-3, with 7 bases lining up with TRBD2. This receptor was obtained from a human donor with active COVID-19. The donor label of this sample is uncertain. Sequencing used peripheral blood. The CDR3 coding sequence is TGTGCCAGCAGCATTCCCGGACTAGGGCCAGATACGCAGTATTTT. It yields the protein CASSIPGLGPDTQYF.